This record looks at one T cell receptor beta chain sequence and its context. At one of its ends the junction is not consistent with the germline gene, which may arise from a read error. This sample was taken from a study of beta chain features in type 1 diabetes. The entirety of the isolated RNA underwent reverse transcription, so expressed TCRB transcripts were sequenced. TCRdb's copy holds only in-frame clones and misses some; the assay was immunoSEQ multiplex PCR. The sample lists 810,000 or so clones, about a sixth occurring once. This CDR3 has 15 residues. Germline assignment: CDR1 SEHNR and CDR2 FQNEAQ (reference sequence).

This receptor was obtained from a woman aged 18 to 35 in good health. The chain has TRBV7-9 and TRBJ2-5; TRBD2 matches 10 bases. The specimen sequenced was naive CD4+ T cells from blood. CDR3 coding DNA: TGTGCCAGCAGCCTAGCGGGAGCTTTTGGAGAGACCCAGTACTTC. It encodes CASSLAGAFGETQYF.